Listed below are T cell receptor beta chains from one sample, sequenced in a study of T-cell memory formation after mild COVID-19. MiXCR, run by TCRdb on the 5' RACE reads, gives a single entry per CDR3 protein. The sample holds fewer than 200,000 distinct CDR3 sequences, 13% seen once. Sequenced: PBMCs or a T cell subset sorted from them (not recorded which). All receptors derive from a man younger than 35 who had mild COVID-19 (a few samples of this study predate the infection). Cell type and time point are not known. The CDR3 runs from the conserved cysteine through the conserved F or W. A D gene is named only where the DNA matches it firmly. Only part of the rows carry a size: once, few, many, or a class if the clone is expanded.

v_call: TRBV20-1
clone_size: NA
d_call: TRBD2
j_call: TRBJ2-3
cdr3_aa: CSASRRGAHSSTDTQYF
cdr3_nt: TGCAGTGCTAGTAGGCGGGGGGCTCACTCTAGCACAGATACGCAGTATTTT

v_call: TRBV7-2
clone_size: few
d_call: TRBD1
j_call: TRBJ2-1
cdr3_aa: CASSLDRGLTNEQFF
cdr3_nt: TGTGCCAGCAGCTTGGACAGGGGGCTTACCAATGAGCAGTTCTTC

v_call: TRBV5-4
clone_size: many
d_call: NA
j_call: TRBJ1-6
cdr3_aa: CASSLAQGRNSPLHF
cdr3_nt: TGTGCCAGCAGCTTGGCGCAGGGCCGTAATTCACCCCTCCACTTT

v_call: TRBV25-1
clone_size: NA
d_call: NA
j_call: TRBJ2-5
cdr3_aa: CASSVRQGGETQYF
cdr3_nt: TGTGCCAGCAGTGTAAGACAGGGAGGAGAGACCCAGTACTTC

v_call: TRBV7-9
clone_size: few
d_call: NA
j_call: TRBJ1-1
cdr3_aa: CASSSAEGLLEAFF
cdr3_nt: TGTGCCAGCAGCTCAGCAGAAGGACTTCTTGAAGCTTTCTTT

v_call: TRBV7-3
clone_size: few
d_call: NA
j_call: TRBJ2-3
cdr3_aa: CASSGKTADTQYF
cdr3_nt: TGTGCCAGCAGCGGGAAAACGGCAGATACGCAGTATTTT

v_call: TRBV20-1
clone_size: NA
d_call: NA
j_call: TRBJ1-5
cdr3_aa: CSVGGVGQPQHF
cdr3_nt: TGCAGTGTTGGGGGGGTTGGCCAGCCCCAGCATTTT

v_call: TRBV14
clone_size: NA
d_call: NA
j_call: TRBJ2-1
cdr3_aa: CASSPLGQGNNEQFF
cdr3_nt: TGTGCCAGCAGCCCCCTCGGGCAGGGCAACAATGAGCAGTTCTTC

v_call: TRBV15
clone_size: few
d_call: NA
j_call: TRBJ2-5
cdr3_aa: CATSNDGTETQYF
cdr3_nt: TGTGCCACCAGCAACGACGGCACAGAGACCCAGTACTTC

v_call: TRBV7-2
clone_size: NA
d_call: TRBD1
j_call: TRBJ2-3
cdr3_aa: CASSFAPSGTAEPLRNF
cdr3_nt: TGTGCCAGCAGCTTCGCACCCTCCGGGACAGCGGAACCATTGAGGAATTTT

v_call: TRBV7-9
clone_size: NA
d_call: TRBD1
j_call: TRBJ1-2
cdr3_aa: CASSRGDRSDYGYTF
cdr3_nt: TGTGCCAGCAGCCGGGGGGACAGATCAGACTATGGCTACACCTTC

v_call: TRBV20-1
clone_size: few
d_call: NA
j_call: TRBJ2-3
cdr3_aa: CSVEGGPTDTQYF
cdr3_nt: TGCAGTGTAGAGGGGGGACCCACAGATACGCAGTATTTT

v_call: TRBV29-1
clone_size: few
d_call: TRBD1
j_call: TRBJ2-2
cdr3_aa: CSVFGQGAPGELFF
cdr3_nt: TGCAGCGTTTTCGGACAGGGGGCCCCCGGGGAGCTGTTTTTT

v_call: TRBV12-3/TRBV12-4
clone_size: few
d_call: NA
j_call: TRBJ2-6
cdr3_aa: CASSLGRTGANVLTF
cdr3_nt: TGTGCCAGCAGTTTAGGACGGACTGGGGCCAACGTCCTGACTTTC

v_call: TRBV12-3/TRBV12-4
clone_size: NA
d_call: NA
j_call: TRBJ1-5
cdr3_aa: CASSLSPDRRNQPQHF
cdr3_nt: TGTGCCAGCAGTTTGAGCCCTGACAGGAGAAATCAGCCCCAGCATTTT

v_call: TRBV7-7
clone_size: few
d_call: NA
j_call: TRBJ2-5
cdr3_aa: CASSVDLGETQYF
cdr3_nt: TGTGCCAGCAGCGTCGACTTGGGAGAGACCCAGTACTTC

v_call: TRBV11-2
clone_size: few
d_call: TRBD1
j_call: TRBJ1-1
cdr3_aa: CASSLTGVAGGTEAFF
cdr3_nt: TGTGCCAGCAGTTTAACAGGGGTAGCAGGCGGCACTGAAGCTTTCTTT

v_call: TRBV7-9
clone_size: NA
d_call: TRBD1
j_call: TRBJ2-6
cdr3_aa: CASSPEAGGFGANVLTF
cdr3_nt: TGTGCCAGCAGCCCCGAGGCAGGGGGCTTTGGGGCCAACGTCCTGACTTTC

v_call: TRBV4-1
clone_size: few
d_call: NA
j_call: TRBJ1-2
cdr3_aa: CASSSPGRTPYGYTF
cdr3_nt: TGCGCCAGCAGCTCCCCGGGCCGGACGCCGTATGGCTACACCTTC

v_call: TRBV6-5
clone_size: NA
d_call: TRBD1
j_call: TRBJ1-6
cdr3_aa: CASSYTGESYNSPLHF
cdr3_nt: TGTGCCAGCAGTTATACAGGGGAATCTTATAATTCACCCCTCCACTTT

v_call: TRBV3-1
clone_size: few
d_call: TRBD1
j_call: TRBJ1-2
cdr3_aa: CASSLQGAYGYTF
cdr3_nt: TGTGCCAGCAGCCTGCAGGGGGCCTATGGCTACACCTTC

v_call: TRBV9
clone_size: NA
d_call: NA
j_call: TRBJ1-2
cdr3_aa: CASSVSLQAGNYGYTF
cdr3_nt: TGTGCCAGCAGCGTCTCCCTGCAGGCAGGGAACTATGGCTACACCTTC

v_call: TRBV20-1
clone_size: NA
d_call: NA
j_call: TRBJ2-2
cdr3_aa: CSAGGGTESSGELFF
cdr3_nt: TGCAGCGCAGGGGGGGGGACAGAGTCCTCCGGGGAGCTGTTTTTT

v_call: TRBV3-1
clone_size: few
d_call: NA
j_call: TRBJ2-5
cdr3_aa: CASSHDTQYF
cdr3_nt: TGTGCCAGCAGCCACGATACCCAGTACTTC

v_call: TRBV7-9
clone_size: many
d_call: NA
j_call: TRBJ1-4
cdr3_aa: CASSTHEKLFF
cdr3_nt: TGTGCCAGCAGCACCCATGAAAAACTGTTTTTT

v_call: TRBV12-3/TRBV12-4
clone_size: NA
d_call: NA
j_call: TRBJ2-3
cdr3_aa: CASKLGRSDTQYF
cdr3_nt: TGTGCCAGCAAACTAGGGCGGTCTGATACGCAGTATTTT

v_call: TRBV7-9
clone_size: NA
d_call: TRBD2
j_call: TRBJ2-1
cdr3_aa: CASSFGLAGQFF
cdr3_nt: TGTGCCAGCAGCTTCGGACTAGCGGGGCAGTTCTTC

v_call: TRBV4-2
clone_size: many
d_call: NA
j_call: TRBJ1-2
cdr3_aa: CASSRTDGYGYTF
cdr3_nt: TGTGCCAGCAGCCGGACAGACGGCTATGGCTACACCTTC

v_call: TRBV7-2
clone_size: few
d_call: TRBD1
j_call: TRBJ1-1
cdr3_aa: CASSLRQGGNTEAFF
cdr3_nt: TGTGCCAGCAGCCTGAGACAGGGGGGGAACACTGAAGCTTTCTTT

v_call: TRBV5-1
clone_size: few
d_call: NA
j_call: TRBJ2-5
cdr3_aa: CASSLILGGVEETQYF
cdr3_nt: TGCGCCAGCAGCTTGATTCTCGGCGGGGTGGAAGAGACCCAGTACTTC

v_call: TRBV19
clone_size: NA
d_call: NA
j_call: TRBJ1-2
cdr3_aa: CASSSLGTNYGYTF
cdr3_nt: TGTGCCAGTTCCTCTTTGGGAACTAACTATGGCTACACCTTC

v_call: TRBV7-2
clone_size: few
d_call: NA
j_call: TRBJ1-2
cdr3_aa: CASSLATRDGYTF
cdr3_nt: TGTGCCAGCAGCTTAGCGACCAGGGATGGCTACACCTTC

v_call: TRBV7-3
clone_size: many
d_call: TRBD1
j_call: TRBJ2-1
cdr3_aa: CASSTRTTGANEQFF
cdr3_nt: TGTGCCAGCAGCACCAGAACGACAGGGGCTAATGAGCAGTTCTTC

v_call: TRBV5-4
clone_size: NA
d_call: TRBD1
j_call: TRBJ2-5
cdr3_aa: CASSQGQGRGQETQYF
cdr3_nt: TGTGCCAGCAGCCAGGGACAGGGTAGGGGTCAAGAGACCCAGTACTTC

v_call: TRBV5-1
clone_size: NA
d_call: TRBD1
j_call: TRBJ2-1
cdr3_aa: CASNIRDSSYNEQFF
cdr3_nt: TGCGCCAGCAATATCAGGGACAGCTCCTACAATGAGCAGTTCTTC

v_call: TRBV12-3/TRBV12-4
clone_size: many
d_call: NA
j_call: TRBJ2-3
cdr3_aa: CASSFRDSADTQYF
cdr3_nt: TGTGCCAGCAGTTTCCGGGACTCCGCAGATACGCAGTATTTT

v_call: TRBV6-6
clone_size: few
d_call: NA
j_call: TRBJ1-5
cdr3_aa: CASSYSRGGGNQPQHF
cdr3_nt: TGTGCCAGCAGTTACTCGAGGGGGGGAGGCAATCAGCCCCAGCATTTT

v_call: TRBV10-3
clone_size: few
d_call: NA
j_call: TRBJ2-1
cdr3_aa: CAISDRGRVSGQFF
cdr3_nt: TGTGCCATCAGTGACAGGGGACGGGTCAGTGGGCAGTTCTTC

v_call: TRBV7-6
clone_size: NA
d_call: TRBD1
j_call: TRBJ1-4
cdr3_aa: CASSLRQGVLNEKLFF
cdr3_nt: TGTGCCAGCAGCTTACGACAGGGGGTGCTTAATGAAAAACTGTTTTTT

v_call: TRBV12-3/TRBV12-4
clone_size: NA
d_call: TRBD1
j_call: TRBJ1-2
cdr3_aa: CASSLSGGVNYGYTF
cdr3_nt: TGTGCCAGCAGTTTGTCAGGGGGCGTTAACTATGGCTACACCTTC

v_call: TRBV12-3/TRBV12-4
clone_size: few
d_call: TRBD1
j_call: TRBJ1-4
cdr3_aa: CASSLGQGAIWEKLFF
cdr3_nt: TGTGCCAGCAGTCTCGGACAGGGGGCGATCTGGGAAAAACTGTTTTTT

v_call: TRBV7-3
clone_size: many
d_call: NA
j_call: TRBJ2-1
cdr3_aa: CASSPPPYNEQFF
cdr3_nt: TGTGCCAGCAGCCCCCCCCCTTACAATGAGCAGTTCTTC

v_call: TRBV7-9
clone_size: NA
d_call: NA
j_call: TRBJ1-1
cdr3_aa: CASSLHGDTEAFF
cdr3_nt: TGTGCCAGCAGCTTACATGGCGACACTGAAGCTTTCTTT

v_call: TRBV3-1
clone_size: NA
d_call: NA
j_call: TRBJ1-1
cdr3_aa: CASSQEGGLAIWAFF
cdr3_nt: TGTGCCAGCAGCCAAGAGGGGGGGCTGGCCATTTGGGCTTTCTTT

v_call: TRBV28
clone_size: few
d_call: NA
j_call: TRBJ1-4
cdr3_aa: CASSLTGIREKLFF
cdr3_nt: TGTGCCAGCAGTTTAACAGGGATCCGGGAAAAACTGTTTTTT

v_call: TRBV5-1
clone_size: NA
d_call: NA
j_call: TRBJ2-2
cdr3_aa: CASSLGATNTGELFF
cdr3_nt: TGCGCCAGCAGCTTAGGGGCCACGAACACCGGGGAGCTGTTTTTT

v_call: TRBV7-8
clone_size: few
d_call: TRBD1
j_call: TRBJ2-3
cdr3_aa: CASSNNRDRGPPYF
cdr3_nt: TGTGCCAGCAGCAATAACCGGGACAGGGGGCCCCCGTATTTT

v_call: TRBV5-1
clone_size: few
d_call: NA
j_call: TRBJ1-2
cdr3_aa: CASSPEQGGYGYTF
cdr3_nt: TGCGCCAGCAGCCCGGAACAGGGCGGCTATGGCTACACCTTC

v_call: TRBV7-8
clone_size: NA
d_call: NA
j_call: TRBJ2-1
cdr3_aa: CASSLGFLSYNEQFF
cdr3_nt: TGTGCCAGCAGCTTAGGCTTCCTCTCCTACAATGAGCAGTTCTTC

v_call: TRBV7-3
clone_size: NA
d_call: NA
j_call: TRBJ2-2
cdr3_aa: CASSSSTGTGYGELFF
cdr3_nt: TGTGCCAGCAGCTCCTCCACCGGAACAGGGTATGGGGAGCTGTTTTTT

v_call: TRBV7-8
clone_size: few
d_call: NA
j_call: TRBJ2-3
cdr3_aa: CASKGVDTQYF
cdr3_nt: TGTGCCAGCAAAGGGGTCGATACGCAGTATTTT

v_call: TRBV20-1
clone_size: few
d_call: NA
j_call: TRBJ1-1
cdr3_aa: CSASIGARDTEAFF
cdr3_nt: TGCAGTGCTAGTATAGGGGCTAGGGACACTGAAGCTTTCTTT

v_call: TRBV5-1
clone_size: few
d_call: NA
j_call: TRBJ2-2
cdr3_aa: CASSLIGGAGTGELFF
cdr3_nt: TGCGCCAGCAGCCTAATCGGGGGCGCCGGTACCGGGGAGCTGTTTTTT

v_call: TRBV6-4
clone_size: few
d_call: NA
j_call: TRBJ2-7
cdr3_aa: CASSVPGGRSYEQYF
cdr3_nt: TGTGCCAGCAGTGTCCCTGGGGGCCGCTCCTACGAGCAGTACTTC

v_call: TRBV5-1
clone_size: NA
d_call: NA
j_call: TRBJ1-1
cdr3_aa: CASSSQAAGRNTEAFF
cdr3_nt: TGCGCCAGCAGCTCACAAGCGGCGGGACGGAACACTGAAGCTTTCTTT

v_call: TRBV7-8
clone_size: few
d_call: NA
j_call: TRBJ1-5
cdr3_aa: CASSLVAWDLGPNQPQHF
cdr3_nt: TGTGCCAGCAGCTTAGTGGCTTGGGACCTGGGGCCTAATCAGCCCCAGCATTTT

v_call: TRBV4-2
clone_size: NA
d_call: TRBD2
j_call: TRBJ2-5
cdr3_aa: CASSQGSGEGPGTQYF
cdr3_nt: TGTGCCAGCAGCCAAGGGTCTGGGGAGGGGCCAGGGACCCAGTACTTC

v_call: TRBV7-9
clone_size: NA
d_call: NA
j_call: TRBJ1-1
cdr3_aa: CASSQAGVLPGTEAFF
cdr3_nt: TGTGCCAGCAGCCAGGCAGGGGTCCTACCGGGCACTGAAGCTTTCTTT

v_call: TRBV12-3/TRBV12-4
clone_size: many
d_call: NA
j_call: TRBJ2-3
cdr3_aa: CASTLLGLTDTQYF
cdr3_nt: TGTGCCAGCACTTTACTAGGTCTCACAGATACGCAGTATTTT

v_call: TRBV4-3
clone_size: many
d_call: NA
j_call: TRBJ1-5
cdr3_aa: CASSQSNEDQPQHF
cdr3_nt: TGCGCCAGCAGCCAGAGCAACGAAGATCAGCCCCAGCATTTT